This TCR beta chain was identified during a study of blood T cells in healthy people across ages. Findings and caveats of the study: Roughly linear declines in TCR beta diversity per million T cells occurred with age.

The CDR3 contains 14 residues. V lost 6 bases to trimming and J lost 1 base; unmatched junction nucleotides: 1. CDR1 and CDR2 from the germline V gene are MNHEY and SVGAGI. At least ten counts were recorded for this clonotype. No antigen is known for it. A J-beta primer mix and a sample-barcoded 5' primer were used in a second PCR of roughly 6 to 12 cycles. Every cDNA was tagged by a template-switch adaptor with 12 random nucleotides. TCRdb processed the 5' RACE reads anew with MiXCR; each CDR3 protein has one entry. Of about 1.7 million distinct CDR3 sequences in the sample, about 30% were seen once. Sequenced material: blood. V gene TRBV6-5 combines with J gene TRBJ2-2; 8 nucleotides match TRBD2. This TCR came from a woman in her thirties in good health. In DNA, the CDR3 is TGTGCCAGCAGCCGGGGGGGGAACACCGGGGAGCTGTTTTTT. This translates into CASSRGGNTGELFF.